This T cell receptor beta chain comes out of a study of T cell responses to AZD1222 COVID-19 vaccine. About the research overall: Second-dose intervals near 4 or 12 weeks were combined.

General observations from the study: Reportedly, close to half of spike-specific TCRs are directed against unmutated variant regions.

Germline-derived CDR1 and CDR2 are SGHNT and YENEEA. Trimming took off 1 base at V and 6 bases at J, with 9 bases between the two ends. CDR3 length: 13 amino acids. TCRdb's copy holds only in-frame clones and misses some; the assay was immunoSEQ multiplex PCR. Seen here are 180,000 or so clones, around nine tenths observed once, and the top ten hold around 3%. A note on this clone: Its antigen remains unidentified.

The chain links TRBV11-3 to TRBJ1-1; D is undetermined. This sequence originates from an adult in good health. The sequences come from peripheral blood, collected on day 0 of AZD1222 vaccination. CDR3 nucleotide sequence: TGTGCCAGCAGCTTAGGCTCGTCGGCTGAAGCTTTCTTT. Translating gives CASSLGSSAEAFF.